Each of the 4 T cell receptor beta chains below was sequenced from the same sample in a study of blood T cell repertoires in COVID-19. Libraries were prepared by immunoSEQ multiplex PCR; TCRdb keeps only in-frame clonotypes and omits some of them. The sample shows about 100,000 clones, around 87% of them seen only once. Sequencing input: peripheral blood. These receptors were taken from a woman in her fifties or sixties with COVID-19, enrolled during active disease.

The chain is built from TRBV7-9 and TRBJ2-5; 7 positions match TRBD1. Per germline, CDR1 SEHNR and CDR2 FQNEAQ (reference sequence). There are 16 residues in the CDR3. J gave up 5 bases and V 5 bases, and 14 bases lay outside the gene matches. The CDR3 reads CASSPPTALRGETQYF. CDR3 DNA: TGTGCCAGCAGCCCGCCGACAGCCCTCAGGGGGGAGACCCAGTACTTC.

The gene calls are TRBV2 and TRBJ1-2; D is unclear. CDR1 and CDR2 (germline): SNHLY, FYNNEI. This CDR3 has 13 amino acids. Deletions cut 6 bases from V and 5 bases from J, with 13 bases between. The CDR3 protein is CASSSLNIYGYTF. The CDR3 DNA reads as TGTGCCAGCAGCTCCCTGAACATTTATGGCTACACCTTC.

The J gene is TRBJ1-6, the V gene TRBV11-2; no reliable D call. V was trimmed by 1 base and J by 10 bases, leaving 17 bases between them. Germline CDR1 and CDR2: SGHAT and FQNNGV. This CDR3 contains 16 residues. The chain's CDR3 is CASSLAVWRNWSPLHF. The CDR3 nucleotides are TGTGCCAGCAGCTTAGCGGTGTGGAGGAATTGGTCACCCCTCCACTTT.

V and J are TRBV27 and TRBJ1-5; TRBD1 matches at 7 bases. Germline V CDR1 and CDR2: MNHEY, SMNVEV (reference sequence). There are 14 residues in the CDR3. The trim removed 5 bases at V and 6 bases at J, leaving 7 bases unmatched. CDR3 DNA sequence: TGTGCCAGCAGTCGTGACAGGGAGGTTCAGCCCCAGCATTTT. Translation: CASSRDREVQPQHF.